This T cell receptor beta chain is from a study of blood T cell repertoires in COVID-19. Trimming removed 7 bases from V and 1 base from J, with 7 bases in between. CDR3 length: 13 amino acids. Germline assignment: CDR1 MGHDK and CDR2 SYGVNS. Clones were sequenced by immunoSEQ multiplex PCR, and TCRdb holds only the in-frame ones, with some missing. The sample carries 260,000 or so clones, 75% to 90% recorded once. Participants spanned ages about 18 to 95 years and resided in about 24 US areas. Sequencing used PBMCs or T cells enriched from blood (not recorded which). The sequence was obtained from a woman aged 45-65 years who had recovered from COVID-19. The V and J genes are TRBV25-1 and TRBJ2-2, with D unclear. CDR3 residues: CASTHLNTGELFF. DNA for the CDR3: TGTGCCAGCACGCACTTGAACACCGGGGAGCTGTTTTTT.